This T cell receptor (beta chain) was recorded in a study of blood T cell repertoires in COVID-19 (dated by TCRdb to 2018 to 2020). At the level of the whole study: Collaborator samples came from the United States, Italy and Spain and covered acute and convalescent phases of COVID-19. Where available, HLA class I and class II types were taken from metadata supplied by the sample provider and were not determined by assay-based typing. Deeply sampled blood TCRbeta repertoires from subjects exposed to, actively infected with, or recovered from COVID-19 were included in the dataset. The repertoires were made available in a free public database intended to serve as a resource for research on the immune response to SARS-CoV-2. Sample metadata almost always included a de-identified subject ID, COVID-19 status, age in years and sex. The samples were drawn from two sources: the first 160 participants of the ongoing ImmuneRACE study, and 950 to 1,500 subjects contributed by 6 global collaborators. The prospective study material was composed of cDNA or gDNA derived from T cells, B-cell-depleted T cells, or PBMCs.

Reading from cysteine to phenylalanine, the CDR3 counts 13 amino acids. The sequence is cut down to CDR3 DNA, 39 bases in frame from base 1. V gives up 7 bases and J gives up 0 bases, and the segment between their germline ends measures 9 bases. Reading the germline V gene gives CDR1 SNHLY and CDR2 FYNNEI. Notes on this clone: This clone's antigen is unknown. No base quality values were provided; no much bigger clone lies one nucleotide off.

Whole blood was collected in K2EDTA tubes by collaborating institutions according to the institutions' own protocols. Collaborator samples were shipped for TCRbeta analysis as frozen whole blood, isolated PBMCs, or DNA extracted from either sample type. The immunoSEQ Assay, a bias-controlled multiplex PCR, was used to amplify TCRbeta CDR3 regions from genomic DNA. The study's processing was this. Nucleated cell counts per sample were estimated from amplification of reference gene primers within the assay. Sequence reads were collapsed and filtered to measure the absolute abundance of every unique TCRbeta CDR3 rearrangement. For each sample, productive Simpson clonality was calculated by taking the square root of Simpson's diversity index across productive rearrangements. TCRdb mirrors the immuneACCESS table, restricted to in-frame sequences. Some clones are absent from its copies; in checked studies, under half trace to an unresolved V gene, and the reason for the others is unknown. V and J calls and clone size are copied from that table; D and trimming were computed from the DNA. The sample table records under 60,000 clones; around 90% of these occur just once. Under 35% of the sample is in the top ten clones.

Study-wide findings and limitations: The amount of clinical and demographic metadata varied by source and participant and was provided uncurated.

Specimen: peripheral blood. This sequence originates from an elderly woman with acute or convalescent COVID-19. The V gene is TRBV2 and the J gene is TRBJ2-5; the best D guess is TRBD1, with 6 bases matching. The DNA is as follows: TGTGCCAGCAACAGGGACAACCAAGAGACCCAGTACTTC. It translates to CASNRDNQETQYF.